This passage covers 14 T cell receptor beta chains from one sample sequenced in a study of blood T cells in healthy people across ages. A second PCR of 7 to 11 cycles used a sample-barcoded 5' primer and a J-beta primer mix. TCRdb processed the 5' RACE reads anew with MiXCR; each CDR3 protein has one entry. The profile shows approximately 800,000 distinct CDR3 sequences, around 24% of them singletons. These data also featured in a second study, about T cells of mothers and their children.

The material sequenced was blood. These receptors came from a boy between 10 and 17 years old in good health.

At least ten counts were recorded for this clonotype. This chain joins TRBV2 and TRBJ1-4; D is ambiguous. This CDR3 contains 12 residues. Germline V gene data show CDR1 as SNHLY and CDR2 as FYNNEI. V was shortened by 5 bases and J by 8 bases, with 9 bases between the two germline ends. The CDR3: CASSSLGEKLFF. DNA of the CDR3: TGTGCCAGCAGTTCCCTCGGGGAAAAACTGTTTTTT.

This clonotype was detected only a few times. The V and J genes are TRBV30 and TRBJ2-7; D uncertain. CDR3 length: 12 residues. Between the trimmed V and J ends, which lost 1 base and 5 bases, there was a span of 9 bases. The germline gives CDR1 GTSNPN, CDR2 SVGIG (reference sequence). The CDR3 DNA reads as TGTGCCTGGAGTGAAAAAGCTCACGAGCAGTACTTC. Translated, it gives CAWSEKAHEQYF.

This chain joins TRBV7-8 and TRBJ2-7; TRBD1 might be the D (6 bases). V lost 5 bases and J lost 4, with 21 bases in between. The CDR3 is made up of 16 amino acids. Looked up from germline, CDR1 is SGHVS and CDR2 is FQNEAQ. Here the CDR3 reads CASSEGLGTNLYEQYF. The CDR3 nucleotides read TGTGCCAGCAGCGAAGGCCTCGGGACAAACCTTTACGAGCAGTACTTC.

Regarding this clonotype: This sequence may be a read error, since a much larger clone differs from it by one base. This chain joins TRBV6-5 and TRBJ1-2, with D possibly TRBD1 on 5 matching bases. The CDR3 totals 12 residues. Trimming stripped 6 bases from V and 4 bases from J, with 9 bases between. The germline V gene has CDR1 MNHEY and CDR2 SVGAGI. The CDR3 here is CASRDGTYGYTF. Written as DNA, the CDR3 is TGTGCCAGCAGGGACGGGACCTATGGCTACACCTTC.

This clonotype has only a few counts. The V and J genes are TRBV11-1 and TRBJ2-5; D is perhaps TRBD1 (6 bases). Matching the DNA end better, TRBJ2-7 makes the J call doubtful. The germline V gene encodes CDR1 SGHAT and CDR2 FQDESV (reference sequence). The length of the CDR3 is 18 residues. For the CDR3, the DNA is TGTGCCAGCAGCTTAGGGCCTTGGACAGCCCGCGAATTCGTCGAGCAGTACTTC. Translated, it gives CASSLGPWTAREFVEQYF.

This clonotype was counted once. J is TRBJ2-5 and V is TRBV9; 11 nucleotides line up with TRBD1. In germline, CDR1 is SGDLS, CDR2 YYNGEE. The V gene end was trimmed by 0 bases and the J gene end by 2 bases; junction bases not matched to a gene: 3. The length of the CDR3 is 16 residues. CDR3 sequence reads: CASSVVGDRGQETQYF. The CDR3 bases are TGTGCCAGCAGCGTAGTAGGGGACAGGGGGCAAGAGACCCAGTACTTC. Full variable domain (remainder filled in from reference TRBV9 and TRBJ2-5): DSGVTQTPKHLITATGQRVTLRCSPRSGDLSVYWYQQSLDQGLQFLIQYYNGEERAKGNILERFSAQQFPDLHSELNLSSLELGDSALYFCASSVVGDRGQETQYFGPGTRLLVL.

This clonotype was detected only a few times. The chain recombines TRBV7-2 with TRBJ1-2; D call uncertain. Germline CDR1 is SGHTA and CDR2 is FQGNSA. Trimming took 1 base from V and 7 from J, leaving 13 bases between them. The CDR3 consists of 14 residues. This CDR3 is CASSLGNLGFGYTF. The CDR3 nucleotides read TGTGCCAGCAGCTTAGGCAACCTCGGATTTGGCTACACCTTC. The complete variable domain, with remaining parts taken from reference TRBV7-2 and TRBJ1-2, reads GAGVSQSPSNKVTEKGKDVELRCDPISGHTALYWYRQSLGQGLEFLIYFQGNSAPDKSGLPSDRFSAERTGGSVSTLTIQRTQQEDSAVYLCASSLGNLGFGYTFGSGTRLTVV.

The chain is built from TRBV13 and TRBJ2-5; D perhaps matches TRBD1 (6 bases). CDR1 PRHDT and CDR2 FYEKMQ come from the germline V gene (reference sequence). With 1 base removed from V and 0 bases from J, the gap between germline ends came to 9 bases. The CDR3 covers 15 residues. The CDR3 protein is CASSLAGDNQETQYF. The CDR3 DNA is TGTGCCAGCAGCTTAGCAGGGGATAACCAAGAGACCCAGTACTTC.

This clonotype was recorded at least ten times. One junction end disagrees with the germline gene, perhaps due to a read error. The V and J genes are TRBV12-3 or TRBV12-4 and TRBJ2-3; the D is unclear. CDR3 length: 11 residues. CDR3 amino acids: CASSLADTQYF. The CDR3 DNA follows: TGTGCCAGCAGCTTAGCAGATACGCAGTATTTT.

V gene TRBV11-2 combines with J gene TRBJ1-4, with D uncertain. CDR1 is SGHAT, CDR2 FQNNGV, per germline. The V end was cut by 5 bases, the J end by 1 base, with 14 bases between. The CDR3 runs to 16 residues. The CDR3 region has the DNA TGTGCCAGCAGCATGAATAGGGCAGTAACTAATGAAAAACTGTTTTTT. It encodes CASSMNRAVTNEKLFF.

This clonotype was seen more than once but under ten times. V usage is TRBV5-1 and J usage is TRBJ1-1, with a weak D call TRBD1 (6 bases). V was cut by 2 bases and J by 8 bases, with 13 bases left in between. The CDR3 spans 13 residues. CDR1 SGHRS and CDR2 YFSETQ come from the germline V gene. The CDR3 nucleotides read TGCGCCAGCAGCTTCTCTTCAACAGGGGAAGCTTTCTTT. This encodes CASSFSSTGEAFF.

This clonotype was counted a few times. Written as DNA, the CDR3 is TGTGCCAGCAGCCCTCGAGGGTGGTCCTACGAGCAGTACTTC. It yields the protein CASSPRGWSYEQYF. This chain connects TRBV7-2 to TRBJ2-7; possibly TRBD2 for D (5 bases). Germline V gene sequence: CDR1 SGHTA, CDR2 FQGNSA. This CDR3 region has 14 residues. The V and J ends lost 5 bases and 1 base respectively, with 12 bases between them.

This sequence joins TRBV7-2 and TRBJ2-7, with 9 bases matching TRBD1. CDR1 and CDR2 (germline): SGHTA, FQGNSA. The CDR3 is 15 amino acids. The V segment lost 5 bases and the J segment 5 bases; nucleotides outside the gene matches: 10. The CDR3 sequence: CASSTPGTGNHEQYF. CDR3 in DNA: TGTGCCAGCAGCACCCCCGGGACAGGGAACCACGAGCAGTACTTC.

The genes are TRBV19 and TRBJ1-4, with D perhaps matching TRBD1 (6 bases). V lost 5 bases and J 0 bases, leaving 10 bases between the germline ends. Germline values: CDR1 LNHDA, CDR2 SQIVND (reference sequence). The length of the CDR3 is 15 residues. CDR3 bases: TGTGCCAGTAGTCCAAACAGGGCAACTAATGAAAAACTGTTTTTT. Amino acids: CASSPNRATNEKLFF.